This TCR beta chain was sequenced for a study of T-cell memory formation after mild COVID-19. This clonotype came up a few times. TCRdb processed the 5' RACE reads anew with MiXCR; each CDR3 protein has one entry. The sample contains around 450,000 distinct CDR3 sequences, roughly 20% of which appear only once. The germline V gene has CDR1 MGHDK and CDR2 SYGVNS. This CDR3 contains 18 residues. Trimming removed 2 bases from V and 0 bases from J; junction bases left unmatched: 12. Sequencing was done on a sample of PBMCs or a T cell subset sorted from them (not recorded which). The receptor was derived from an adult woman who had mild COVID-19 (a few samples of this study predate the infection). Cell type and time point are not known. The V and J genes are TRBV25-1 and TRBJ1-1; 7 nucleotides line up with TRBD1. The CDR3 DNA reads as TGTGCCAGCAGTGAACCAACTTCAGACAGGGACTTGAACACTGAAGCTTTCTTT. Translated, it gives CASSEPTSDRDLNTEAFF.